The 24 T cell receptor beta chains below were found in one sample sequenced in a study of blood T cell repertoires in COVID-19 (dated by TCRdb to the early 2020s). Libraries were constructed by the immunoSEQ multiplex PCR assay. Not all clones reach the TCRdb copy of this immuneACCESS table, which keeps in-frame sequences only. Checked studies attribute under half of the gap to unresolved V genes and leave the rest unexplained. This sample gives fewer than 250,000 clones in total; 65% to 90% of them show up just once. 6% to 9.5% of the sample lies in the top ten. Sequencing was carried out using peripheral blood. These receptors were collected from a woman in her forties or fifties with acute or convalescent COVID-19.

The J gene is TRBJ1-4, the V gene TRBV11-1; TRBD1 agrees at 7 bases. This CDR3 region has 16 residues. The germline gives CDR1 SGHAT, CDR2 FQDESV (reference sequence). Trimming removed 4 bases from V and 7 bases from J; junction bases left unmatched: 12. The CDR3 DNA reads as TGTGCCAGCAGCTCGGGACAGATTGGGGATAGTGAAAAACTGTTTTTT. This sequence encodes CASSSGQIGDSEKLFF.

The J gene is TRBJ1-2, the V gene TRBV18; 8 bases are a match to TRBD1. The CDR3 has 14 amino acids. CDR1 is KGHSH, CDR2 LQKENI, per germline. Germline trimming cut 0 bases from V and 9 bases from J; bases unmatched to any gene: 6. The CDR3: CASSPPQGVISYTF. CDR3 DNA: TGTGCCAGCTCACCACCACAGGGGGTAATTAGCTACACCTTC. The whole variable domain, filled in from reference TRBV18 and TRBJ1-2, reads NAGVMQNPRHLVRRRGQEARLRCSPMKGHSHVYWYRQLPEEGLKFMVYLQKENIIDESGMPKERFSAEFPKEGPSILRIQQVVRGDSAAYFCASSPPQGVISYTFGSGTRLTVV.

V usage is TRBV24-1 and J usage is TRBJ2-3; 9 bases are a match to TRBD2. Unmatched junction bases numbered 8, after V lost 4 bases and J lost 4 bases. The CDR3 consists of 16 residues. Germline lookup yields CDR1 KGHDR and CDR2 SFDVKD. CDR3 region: CATSDQKRGVSDTQYF. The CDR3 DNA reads TGTGCCACCAGTGACCAGAAGCGGGGGGTATCAGATACGCAGTATTTT.

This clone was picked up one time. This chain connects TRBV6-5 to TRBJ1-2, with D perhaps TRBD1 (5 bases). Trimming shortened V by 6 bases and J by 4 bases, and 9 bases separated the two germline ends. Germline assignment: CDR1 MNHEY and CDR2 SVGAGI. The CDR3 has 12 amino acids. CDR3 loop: CASSIGGYGYTF. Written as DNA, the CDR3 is TGTGCCAGCAGCATCGGGGGCTATGGCTACACCTTC.

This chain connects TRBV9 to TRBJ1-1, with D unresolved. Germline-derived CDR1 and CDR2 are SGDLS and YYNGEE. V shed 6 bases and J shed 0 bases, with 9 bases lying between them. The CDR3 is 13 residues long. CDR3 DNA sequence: TGTGCCAGCATCAAGACACTGAACACTGAAGCTTTCTTT. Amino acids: CASIKTLNTEAFF.

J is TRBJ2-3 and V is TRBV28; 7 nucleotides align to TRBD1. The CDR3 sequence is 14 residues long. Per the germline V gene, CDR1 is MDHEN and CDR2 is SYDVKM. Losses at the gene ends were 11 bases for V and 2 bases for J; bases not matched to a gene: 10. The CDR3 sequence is CALQQGFPTDTQYF. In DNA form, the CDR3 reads TGTGCCTTACAACAGGGGTTCCCCACAGATACGCAGTATTTT.

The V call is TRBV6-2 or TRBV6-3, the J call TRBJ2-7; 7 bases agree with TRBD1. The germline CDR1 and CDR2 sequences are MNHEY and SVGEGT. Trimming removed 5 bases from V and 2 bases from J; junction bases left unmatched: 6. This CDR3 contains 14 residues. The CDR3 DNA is TGTGCCAGCAGTAAACATACAGGGGCCTACGAGCAGTACTTC. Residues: CASSKHTGAYEQYF.

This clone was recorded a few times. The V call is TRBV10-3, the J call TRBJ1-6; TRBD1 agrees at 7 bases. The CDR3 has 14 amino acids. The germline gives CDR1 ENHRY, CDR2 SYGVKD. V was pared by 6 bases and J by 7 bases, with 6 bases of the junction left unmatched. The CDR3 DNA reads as TGTGCCATCAGGAGGGACAGCATCAATTCACCCCTCCACTTT. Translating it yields CAIRRDSINSPLHF.

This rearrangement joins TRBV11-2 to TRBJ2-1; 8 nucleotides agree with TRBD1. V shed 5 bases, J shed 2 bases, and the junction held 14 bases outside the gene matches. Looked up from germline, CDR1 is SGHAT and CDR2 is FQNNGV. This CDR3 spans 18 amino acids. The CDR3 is CASSPYPRTGRTYNEQFF. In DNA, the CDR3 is TGTGCCAGCAGCCCCTACCCTAGGACAGGGCGCACCTACAATGAGCAGTTCTTC.

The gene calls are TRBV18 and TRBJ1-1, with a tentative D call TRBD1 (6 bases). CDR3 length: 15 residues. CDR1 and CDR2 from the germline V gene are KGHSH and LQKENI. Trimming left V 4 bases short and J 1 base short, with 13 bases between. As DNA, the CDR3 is TGTGCCAGCTCACTGGAACAGGGACGGAACACTGAAGCTTTCTTT. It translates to CASSLEQGRNTEAFF.

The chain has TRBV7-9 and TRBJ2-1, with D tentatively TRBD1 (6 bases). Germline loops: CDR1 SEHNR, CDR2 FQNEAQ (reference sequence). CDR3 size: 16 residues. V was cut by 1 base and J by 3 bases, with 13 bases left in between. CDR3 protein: CASSLGNRADYNEQFF. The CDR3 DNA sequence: TGTGCCAGCAGCTTAGGGAACAGGGCGGACTACAATGAGCAGTTCTTC.

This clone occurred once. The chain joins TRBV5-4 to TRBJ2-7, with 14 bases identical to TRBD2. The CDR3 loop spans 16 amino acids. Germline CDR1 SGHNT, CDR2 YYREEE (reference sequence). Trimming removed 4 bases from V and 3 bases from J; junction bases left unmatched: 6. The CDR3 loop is CASSQGLAGDGYEQYF. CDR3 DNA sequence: TGTGCCAGCAGCCAGGGACTAGCGGGAGATGGCTACGAGCAGTACTTC. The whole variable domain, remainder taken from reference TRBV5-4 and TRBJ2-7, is ETGVTQSPTHLIKTRGQQVTLRCSSQSGHNTVSWYQQALGQGPQFIFQYYREEENGRGNFPPRFSGLQFPNYSSELNVNALELDDSALYLCASSQGLAGDGYEQYFGPGTRLTVT.

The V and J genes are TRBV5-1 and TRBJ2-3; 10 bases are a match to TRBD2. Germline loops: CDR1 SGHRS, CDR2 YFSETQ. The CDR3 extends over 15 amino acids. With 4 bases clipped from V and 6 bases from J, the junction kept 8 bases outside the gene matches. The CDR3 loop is CASSESLAGRDTQYF. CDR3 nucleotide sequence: TGCGCCAGCAGCGAGTCACTAGCGGGGCGGGATACGCAGTATTTT.

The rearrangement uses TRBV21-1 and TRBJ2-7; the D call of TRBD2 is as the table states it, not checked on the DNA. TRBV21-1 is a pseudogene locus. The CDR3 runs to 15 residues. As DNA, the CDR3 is TGTGCCAGCAGCTCTCCCGGGCGGGAGGGTCACGAGCAGTACTTC. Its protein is CASSSPGREGHEQYF.

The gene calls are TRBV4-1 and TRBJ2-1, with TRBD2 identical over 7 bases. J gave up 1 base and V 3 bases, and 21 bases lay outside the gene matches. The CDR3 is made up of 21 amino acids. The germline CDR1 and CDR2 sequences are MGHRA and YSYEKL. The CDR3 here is CASSHARSGIGGRGSYNEQFF. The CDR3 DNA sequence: TGCGCCAGCAGCCACGCTCGAAGCGGAATTGGGGGGAGGGGTTCCTACAATGAGCAGTTCTTC.

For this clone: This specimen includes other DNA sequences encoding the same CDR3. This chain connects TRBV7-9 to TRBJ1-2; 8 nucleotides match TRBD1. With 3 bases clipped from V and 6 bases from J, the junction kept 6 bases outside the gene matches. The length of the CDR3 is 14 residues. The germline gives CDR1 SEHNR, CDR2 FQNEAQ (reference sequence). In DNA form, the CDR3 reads TGTGCCAGCAGCTTCGGACAGGGAAGAGATGGCTACACCTTC. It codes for CASSFGQGRDGYTF.

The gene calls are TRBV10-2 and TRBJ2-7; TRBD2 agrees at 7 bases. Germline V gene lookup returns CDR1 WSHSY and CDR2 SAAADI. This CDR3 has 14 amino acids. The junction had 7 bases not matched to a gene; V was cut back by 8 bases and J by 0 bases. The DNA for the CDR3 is TGCGCCAGCTTAAGCGGGACCGGCTCCTACGAGCAGTACTTC. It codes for CASLSGTGSYEQYF.

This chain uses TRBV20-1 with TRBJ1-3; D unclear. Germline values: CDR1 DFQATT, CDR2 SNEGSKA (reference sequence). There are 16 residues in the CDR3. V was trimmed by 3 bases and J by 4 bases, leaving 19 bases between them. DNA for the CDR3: TGCAGTGCTAGTGCCCAAAACCGTGGGCGAGGAAACACCATATATTTT. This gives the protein CSASAQNRGRGNTIYF.

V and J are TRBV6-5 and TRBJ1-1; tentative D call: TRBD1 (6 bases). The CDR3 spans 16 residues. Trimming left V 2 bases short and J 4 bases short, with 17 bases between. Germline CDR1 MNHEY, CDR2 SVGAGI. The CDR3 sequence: CASSYGSGGRRTEAFF. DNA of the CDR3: TGTGCCAGCAGTTACGGGTCCGGGGGGCGCCGCACTGAAGCTTTCTTT.

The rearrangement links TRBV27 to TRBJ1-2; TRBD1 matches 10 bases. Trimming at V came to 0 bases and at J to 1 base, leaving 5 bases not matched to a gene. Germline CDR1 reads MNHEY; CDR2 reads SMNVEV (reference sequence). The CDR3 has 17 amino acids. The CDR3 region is CASSLSRWTGGNYGYTF. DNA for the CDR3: TGTGCCAGCAGTTTATCTCGGTGGACAGGGGGTAACTATGGCTACACCTTC.

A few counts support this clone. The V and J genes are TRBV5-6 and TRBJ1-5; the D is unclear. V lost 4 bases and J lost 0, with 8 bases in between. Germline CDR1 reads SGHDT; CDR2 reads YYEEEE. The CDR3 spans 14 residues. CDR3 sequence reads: CASSQRVSNQPQHF. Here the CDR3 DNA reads TGTGCCAGCAGCCAGAGGGTTAGCAATCAGCCCCAGCATTTT.

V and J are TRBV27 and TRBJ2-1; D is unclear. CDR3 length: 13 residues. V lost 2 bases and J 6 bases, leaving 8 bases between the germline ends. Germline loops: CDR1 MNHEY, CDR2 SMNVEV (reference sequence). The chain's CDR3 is CASSLGGPNEQFF. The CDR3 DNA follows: TGTGCCAGCAGTTTAGGTGGGCCCAATGAGCAGTTCTTC.

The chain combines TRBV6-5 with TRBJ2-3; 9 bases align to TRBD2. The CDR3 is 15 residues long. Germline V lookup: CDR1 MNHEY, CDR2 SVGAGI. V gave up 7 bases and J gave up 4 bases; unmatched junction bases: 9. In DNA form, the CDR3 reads TGTGCCAGCACCCGGGGGCGGGGGGGGGCAGATACGCAGTATTTT. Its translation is CASTRGRGGADTQYF.

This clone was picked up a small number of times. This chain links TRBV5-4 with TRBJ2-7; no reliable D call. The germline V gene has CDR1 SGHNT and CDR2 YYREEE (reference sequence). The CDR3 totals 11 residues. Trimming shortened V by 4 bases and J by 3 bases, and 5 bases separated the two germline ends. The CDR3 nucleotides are TGTGCCAGCAGCCAATTCTACGAGCAGTACTTC. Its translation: CASSQFYEQYF. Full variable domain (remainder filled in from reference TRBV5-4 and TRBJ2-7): ETGVTQSPTHLIKTRGQQVTLRCSSQSGHNTVSWYQQALGQGPQFIFQYYREEENGRGNFPPRFSGLQFPNYSSELNVNALELDDSALYLCASSQFYEQYFGPGTRLTVT.